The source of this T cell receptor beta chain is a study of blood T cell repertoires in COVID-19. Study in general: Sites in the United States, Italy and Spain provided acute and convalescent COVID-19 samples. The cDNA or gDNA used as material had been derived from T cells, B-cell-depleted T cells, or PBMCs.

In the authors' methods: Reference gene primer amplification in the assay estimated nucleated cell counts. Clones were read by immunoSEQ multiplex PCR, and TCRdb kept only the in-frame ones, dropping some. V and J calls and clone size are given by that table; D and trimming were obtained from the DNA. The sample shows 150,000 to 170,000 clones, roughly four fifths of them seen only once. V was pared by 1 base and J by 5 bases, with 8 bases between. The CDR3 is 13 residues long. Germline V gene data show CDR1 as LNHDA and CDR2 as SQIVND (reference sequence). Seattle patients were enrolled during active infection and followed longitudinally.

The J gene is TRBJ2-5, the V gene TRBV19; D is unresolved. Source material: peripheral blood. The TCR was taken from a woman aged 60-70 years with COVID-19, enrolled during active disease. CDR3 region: CASSIGGHETQYF. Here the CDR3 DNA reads TGTGCCAGTAGTATAGGAGGTCACGAGACCCAGTACTTC.